The entry below gives a single TCR beta chain sequence along with its context. Cohort 3 donors were reported recovered after two negative PCRs, clearance, or symptom resolution. Produced via immunoSEQ multiplex PCR; TCRdb's table is partial and in-frame only. The table records 400,000 to 500,000 clones, roughly 90% of them present only once. The data originate from a study of blood T cell repertoires in COVID-19. The CDR3 consists of 15 residues. Trimming removed 2 bases at V and 1 base at J, with 13 bases between. The V gene's germline CDR1 is GTSNPN and CDR2 SVGIG (reference sequence). The sample taken for sequencing was PBMCs or T cells enriched from blood (not recorded which). The receptor comes from a woman aged 40 to 50 who had recovered from COVID-19. V usage is TRBV30 and J usage is TRBJ2-3; the D is unclear. CDR3 DNA: TGTGCCTGGAGTCCCCCCCCTACCGGCACAGATACGCAGTATTTT. As protein: CAWSPPPTGTDTQYF.